Listed below are T cell receptor beta chains from one sample, sequenced in a study of CD8 T cells in Susac syndrome. MiXCR, applied by TCRdb to the immunoSEQ multiplex PCR reads, yields one record per CDR3 protein. The sample carries 84,000 or so distinct CDR3 sequences, roughly 95% recorded once. The sequenced sample was CD8+ T cells from PBMCs. The receptor source for this set is a human donor with Susac syndrome. CDR3s include the opening cysteine and the closing phenylalanine or tryptophan. The D gene is left open where the match is weak. Size tells how often a clone was seen (once, few, many) or the class of an expanded clone, and some rows leave it out.

J gene: TRBJ2-6; clone size: -; D gene: -; V gene: TRBV4-3; CDR3 DNA: TGCGCCAGCAGCCAAGACCATCGGGGTTCTCACTCTGGGGCCAACGTCCTGACTTTC; CDR3 protein: CASSQDHRGSHSGANVLTF
J gene: TRBJ2-7; clone size: -; D gene: TRBD1; V gene: TRBV11-1; CDR3 DNA: TGTGCCAGCAGCTTTCGACAGGGGTACTACGAGCAGTACTTC; CDR3 protein: CASSFRQGYYEQYF
J gene: TRBJ2-3; clone size: -; D gene: TRBD2; V gene: TRBV2; CDR3 DNA: TGTGCCATCCGGACTAGCGGGGATGATACGCAGTATTTT; CDR3 protein: CAIRTSGDDTQYF
J gene: TRBJ1-1; clone size: -; D gene: TRBD1; V gene: TRBV9; CDR3 DNA: TGTGCCAGCAGCTTCTTGACAGGGAGAAACACTGAAGCTTTCTTT; CDR3 protein: CASSFLTGRNTEAFF
J gene: TRBJ2-5; clone size: -; D gene: -; V gene: TRBV27; CDR3 DNA: TGTGCCAGCAGTTTAAGGGACTTAGAGACCCAGTACTTC; CDR3 protein: CASSLRDLETQYF
J gene: TRBJ2-5; clone size: -; D gene: -; V gene: TRBV20-1; CDR3 DNA: TGCAGTGCTAGGGTCGTCCCCATCGAAGAGACCCAGTACTTC; CDR3 protein: CSARVVPIEETQYF
J gene: TRBJ2-7; clone size: -; D gene: TRBD2; V gene: TRBV4-2; CDR3 DNA: TGTGCCAGCAGCCAAGATTCGGGAGGGCGGGCCTACGAGCAGTACTTC; CDR3 protein: CASSQDSGGRAYEQYF
J gene: TRBJ1-5; clone size: -; D gene: -; V gene: TRBV7-2; CDR3 DNA: TGTGCCAGCAGCCTAGAAGGACGCTCGCTCCAGCCCCAGCATTTT; CDR3 protein: CASSLEGRSLQPQHF
J gene: TRBJ2-7; clone size: -; D gene: -; V gene: TRBV28; CDR3 DNA: TGTGCCAGCAGTCCGACAGCCTACGAGCAGTACTTC; CDR3 protein: CASSPTAYEQYF
J gene: TRBJ2-7; clone size: -; D gene: -; V gene: TRBV4-2; CDR3 DNA: TGTGCCAGCAGCCAAGATTCCCCAGGAGACTACGAGCAGTACTTC; CDR3 protein: CASSQDSPGDYEQYF
J gene: TRBJ2-1; clone size: -; D gene: -; V gene: TRBV20-1; CDR3 DNA: TGCAGTGCCAACCTGGCATCGGAGCAGTTCTTC; CDR3 protein: CSANLASEQFF
J gene: TRBJ2-3; clone size: -; D gene: -; V gene: TRBV15; CDR3 DNA: TGTGCCACCAGCCTTCAGTCCGATACGCAGTATTTT; CDR3 protein: CATSLQSDTQYF
J gene: TRBJ2-3; clone size: once; D gene: -; V gene: TRBV27; CDR3 DNA: TGTGCCAGCAGCTCCCCCGATACGCAGTATTTT; CDR3 protein: CASSSPDTQYF
J gene: TRBJ1-2; clone size: -; D gene: -; V gene: TRBV2; CDR3 DNA: TGTGCCAGCGGACTTCGGAAGGCAGACTATGGCTACACCTTC; CDR3 protein: CASGLRKADYGYTF
J gene: TRBJ1-2; clone size: -; D gene: -; V gene: TRBV25-1; CDR3 DNA: TGTGCCAGCAGGGTATGGGAAGAAGGCTATGGCTACACCTTC; CDR3 protein: CASRVWEEGYGYTF
J gene: TRBJ2-1; clone size: -; D gene: TRBD2; V gene: TRBV27; CDR3 DNA: TGTGCCAGCAGTTCGGCGGGGGGGCCTTACAATGAGCAGTTCTTC; CDR3 protein: CASSSAGGPYNEQFF
J gene: TRBJ2-1; clone size: -; D gene: TRBD2; V gene: TRBV20-1; CDR3 DNA: TGCAGTGCTAGATCGGCGAGCGGGAGGGATCATGAGCAGTTCTTC; CDR3 protein: CSARSASGRDHEQFF
J gene: TRBJ1-2; clone size: -; D gene: -; V gene: TRBV4-2; CDR3 DNA: TGTGCCAGCAGCCAAGGGGGTGGCTACACCTTC; CDR3 protein: CASSQGGGYTF
J gene: TRBJ2-2; clone size: once; D gene: -; V gene: TRBV9; CDR3 DNA: TGTGCCAGCAGCGTAGGCCACCAACATTGGGGGACCGGGGAGCTGTTTTTT; CDR3 protein: CASSVGHQHWGTGELFF
J gene: TRBJ2-5; clone size: -; D gene: -; V gene: TRBV24-1; CDR3 DNA: TGTGCCACCAGCGTCGGGGGAAAGGAGACCCAGTACTTC; CDR3 protein: CATSVGGKETQYF
J gene: TRBJ2-1; clone size: -; D gene: TRBD2; V gene: TRBV20-1; CDR3 DNA: TGCAGTGCGAAGGGACTACCGAATGAGCAGTTCTTC; CDR3 protein: CSAKGLPNEQFF
J gene: TRBJ1-1; clone size: -; D gene: -; V gene: TRBV2; CDR3 DNA: TGTGCCAGCAGTGAAATGGGCACTGAAGCTTTCTTT; CDR3 protein: CASSEMGTEAFF
J gene: TRBJ2-1; clone size: -; D gene: -; V gene: TRBV20-1; CDR3 DNA: TGCAGTGCTAGAGGTCCCCAACTCGGGTACAATGAGCAGTTCTTC; CDR3 protein: CSARGPQLGYNEQFF
J gene: TRBJ2-5; clone size: -; D gene: -; V gene: TRBV7-9; CDR3 DNA: TGTGCCAGCGTTCACGGACCCGGTGACCAGTACTTC; CDR3 protein: CASVHGPGDQYF